This is a list of T cell receptor beta chains from one sample in a study of beta chain features in type 1 diabetes. The repertoire was sequenced with immunoSEQ multiplex PCR; TCRdb's copy has only in-frame clones and lacks some. This table has 400,000 to 500,000 clones, 11% to 15% appearing once. Sequences were obtained from naive CD4+ T cells from blood. Receptors were obtained from a man younger than 40 in good health. Both conserved end residues are part of each CDR3. The D gene is left open where the match is weak. Rows may omit the clone size; those that give it use once, few, many or a size class.

j_call: TRBJ2-1; clone_size: few; d_call: .; v_call: TRBV11-2; cdr3_aa: CASSFSQLAHNEQFF; cdr3_nt: TGTGCCAGCAGCTTTAGCCAACTAGCCCACAATGAGCAGTTCTTC
j_call: TRBJ1-5; clone_size: .; d_call: .; v_call: TRBV10-2; cdr3_aa: CASSQSGGNQPQHF; cdr3_nt: TGCGCCAGCAGTCAAAGTGGGGGCAATCAGCCCCAGCATTTT
j_call: TRBJ2-1; clone_size: few; d_call: .; v_call: TRBV4-3; cdr3_aa: CASSGRYNEQFF; cdr3_nt: TGCGCCAGCAGCGGGAGGTACAATGAGCAGTTCTTC
j_call: TRBJ1-5; clone_size: few; d_call: .; v_call: TRBV30; cdr3_aa: CAWSKQGTQPQHF; cdr3_nt: TGTGCCTGGAGCAAACAGGGAACCCAGCCCCAGCATTTT
j_call: TRBJ2-3; clone_size: few; d_call: .; v_call: TRBV9; cdr3_aa: CASSVVGLHTDTQYF; cdr3_nt: TGTGCCAGCAGCGTAGTCGGTCTCCACACAGATACGCAGTATTTT
j_call: TRBJ2-2; clone_size: .; d_call: .; v_call: TRBV29-1; cdr3_aa: CSAAQRPGERETGELFF; cdr3_nt: TGCAGCGCCGCCCAGCGCCCAGGGGAGCGGGAAACCGGGGAGCTGTTTTTT
j_call: TRBJ2-1; clone_size: .; d_call: .; v_call: TRBV6-1; cdr3_aa: CASRGASYNEQFF; cdr3_nt: TGTGCCAGCAGAGGGGCTTCCTACAATGAGCAGTTCTTC
j_call: TRBJ2-5; clone_size: .; d_call: .; v_call: TRBV11-2; cdr3_aa: CASSPRQPKETQYF; cdr3_nt: TGTGCCAGCAGCCCACGACAGCCTAAAGAGACCCAGTACTTC
j_call: TRBJ2-5; clone_size: few; d_call: .; v_call: TRBV10-3; cdr3_aa: CAIRREKKQETQYF; cdr3_nt: TGTGCCATCAGGAGGGAGAAGAAGCAAGAGACCCAGTACTTC
j_call: TRBJ1-1; clone_size: .; d_call: TRBD1; v_call: TRBV23-1; cdr3_aa: CASSHPVTGVETEAFF; cdr3_nt: TGCGCCAGCAGTCACCCCGTGACAGGGGTAGAGACTGAAGCTTTCTTT
j_call: TRBJ1-5; clone_size: .; d_call: .; v_call: TRBV4-1; cdr3_aa: CASTAGLAGNQPQHF; cdr3_nt: TGCGCCAGCACCGCGGGCCTCGCGGGTAATCAGCCCCAGCATTTT
j_call: TRBJ1-1; clone_size: few; d_call: .; v_call: TRBV18; cdr3_aa: CASSATLNTEAFF; cdr3_nt: TGTGCCAGCTCAGCGACATTGAACACTGAAGCTTTCTTT